The rows below give T cell receptor beta chains drawn from one sample of a study of T cells in Graves' hyperthyroidism and ophthalmopathy. TCRdb ran MiXCR on the multiplex PCR reads and lists one entry per CDR3 protein. This sample has about 610,000 distinct CDR3 sequences, with over 12% found just once. What was sequenced was blood. The receptors derive from a woman aged 40-49 years with Graves' ophthalmopathy. Each CDR3 is given with its conserved first and last residue.

CDR3,V,J
CASSLGPAGGREQYF,TRBV5-1,TRBJ2-7
CSARRGDYGYTF,TRBV20-1,TRBJ1-2
CASPFTGAYEQYF,TRBV12-5,TRBJ2-7
CASATLGNSNQPQHF,TRBV6-1,TRBJ1-5
CASSSGTARYEQYF,TRBV28,TRBJ2-7
CASSSTGTGLGEQYF,TRBV27,TRBJ2-7
CASSRQQRDEQYF,TRBV12-3/TRBV12-4,TRBJ2-7
CASGLDVGETQYF,TRBV12-3/TRBV12-4,TRBJ2-5
CASSYEASTGLNGYTF,TRBV6-5,TRBJ1-2
CASSGTLGANVLTF,TRBV5-1,TRBJ2-6
CSASPGIQETQYF,TRBV20-1,TRBJ2-5
CASIRTEEAFF,TRBV12-3/TRBV12-4,TRBJ1-1
CASTMGNQPQHF,TRBV12-3/TRBV12-4,TRBJ1-5
CASSLDSRGGQPQHF,TRBV11-2,TRBJ1-5
CASARQGPRGPNTGELFF,TRBV19,TRBJ2-2
CASSYDDLQTQYF,TRBV6-2/TRBV6-3,TRBJ2-5
CASSFLGENEQYF,TRBV28,TRBJ2-7
CASSLTGGGNIQYF,TRBV28,TRBJ2-4
CASSVSGTTVRTQYF,TRBV2,TRBJ2-5
CASSVPSNYGYTF,TRBV28,TRBJ1-2
CASSPWDSYEQYF,TRBV12-3/TRBV12-4,TRBJ2-7
CASSPRDRGNSYEQYF,TRBV18,TRBJ2-7
CAISEGLGRSRGETQYF,TRBV10-3,TRBJ2-5
CASSYRASGGYEQYF,TRBV6-5,TRBJ2-7
CASSFLGSGTVSYEQYF,TRBV11-2,TRBJ2-7
CASRDPFIAGAYNEQFF,TRBV6-1,TRBJ2-1